This T cell receptor (beta chain) was observed in a study of shared clonotypes between healthy human individuals. In the source study's methods: Filtering differed because ImmunoSEQ produced junction-only sequences that carried no quality scores. TCRdb's copy holds only in-frame clones and misses some; the assay was immunoSEQ multiplex PCR. The V and J calls and the clone size are those of that table, but D and trimming were determined from the DNA. The table records about 490,000 clones, about 78% of them present only once. This clone has ten or more counts. Germline trimming cut 4 bases from V and 0 bases from J; bases unmatched to any gene: 3. Germline lookup yields CDR1 SNHLY and CDR2 FYNNEI. This CDR3 is built from 17 residues.

The sequence was obtained from a woman between 40 and 55 years old in good health. Some clones in this sample may be carry-over from other donors' samples. The V and J genes are TRBV2 and TRBJ2-6; 10 nucleotides align to TRBD1. The sample consisted of PBMCs. As DNA, the CDR3 is TGTGCCAGCAGTGGGGACAGGGGTGGCTCTGGGGCCAACGTCCTGACTTTC. This gives the protein CASSGDRGGSGANVLTF.